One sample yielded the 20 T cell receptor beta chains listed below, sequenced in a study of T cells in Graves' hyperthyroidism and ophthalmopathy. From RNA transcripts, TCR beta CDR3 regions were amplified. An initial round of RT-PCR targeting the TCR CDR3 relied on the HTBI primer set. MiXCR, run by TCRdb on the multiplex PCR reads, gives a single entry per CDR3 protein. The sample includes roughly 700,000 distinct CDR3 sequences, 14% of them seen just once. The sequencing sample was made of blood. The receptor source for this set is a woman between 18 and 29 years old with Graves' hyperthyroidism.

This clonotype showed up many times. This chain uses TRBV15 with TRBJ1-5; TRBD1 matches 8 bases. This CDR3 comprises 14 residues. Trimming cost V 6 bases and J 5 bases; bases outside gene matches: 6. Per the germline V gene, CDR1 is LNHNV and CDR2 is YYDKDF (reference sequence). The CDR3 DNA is TGTGCCACCAGTAGACAGGGGCCGGATCAGCCCCAGCATTTT. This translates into CATSRQGPDQPQHF.

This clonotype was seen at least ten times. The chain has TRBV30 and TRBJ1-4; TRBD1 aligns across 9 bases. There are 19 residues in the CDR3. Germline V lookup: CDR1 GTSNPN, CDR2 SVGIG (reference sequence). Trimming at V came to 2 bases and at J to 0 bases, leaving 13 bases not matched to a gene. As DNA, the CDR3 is TGTGCCTGGAGTCGACGTACCGGGACAGGGTTAGCAACTAATGAAAAACTGTTTTTT. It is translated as CAWSRRTGTGLATNEKLFF.

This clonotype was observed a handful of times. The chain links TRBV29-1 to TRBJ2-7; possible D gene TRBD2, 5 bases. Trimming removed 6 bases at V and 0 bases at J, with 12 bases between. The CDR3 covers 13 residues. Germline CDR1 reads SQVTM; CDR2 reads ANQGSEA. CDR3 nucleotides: TGCAGCGTACGGAGGTCGGACTCCTACGAGCAGTACTTC. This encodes CSVRRSDSYEQYF.

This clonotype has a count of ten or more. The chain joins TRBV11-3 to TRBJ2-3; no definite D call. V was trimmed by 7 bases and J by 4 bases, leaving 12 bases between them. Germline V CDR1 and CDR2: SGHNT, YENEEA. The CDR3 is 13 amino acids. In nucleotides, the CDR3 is TGTGCCAGCACCCACTTTGGGGCAGATACGCAGTATTTT. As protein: CASTHFGADTQYF.

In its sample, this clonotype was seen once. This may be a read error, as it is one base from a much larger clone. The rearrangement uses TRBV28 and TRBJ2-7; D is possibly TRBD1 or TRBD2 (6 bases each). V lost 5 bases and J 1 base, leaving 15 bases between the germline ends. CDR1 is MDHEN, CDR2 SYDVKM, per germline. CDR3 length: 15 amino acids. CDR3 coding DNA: TGTGCCAGCAGTGGGGGGCGGGACCAGTCCTACGAGCAGTACTTC. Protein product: CASSGGRDQSYEQYF.

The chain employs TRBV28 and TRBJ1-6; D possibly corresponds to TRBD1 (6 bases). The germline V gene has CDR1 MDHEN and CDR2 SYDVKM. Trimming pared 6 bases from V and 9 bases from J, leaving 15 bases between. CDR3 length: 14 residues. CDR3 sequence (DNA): TGTGCCAGCAGCCGCAGCAGGGGAGGTTCACCCCTCCACTTT. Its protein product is CASSRSRGGSPLHF.

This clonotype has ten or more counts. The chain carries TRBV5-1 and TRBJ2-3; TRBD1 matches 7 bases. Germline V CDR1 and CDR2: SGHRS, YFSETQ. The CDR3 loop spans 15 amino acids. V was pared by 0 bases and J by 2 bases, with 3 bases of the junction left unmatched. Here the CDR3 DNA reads TGCGCCAGCAGCTTGGGGGACAGTCTCACAGATACGCAGTATTTT. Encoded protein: CASSLGDSLTDTQYF.

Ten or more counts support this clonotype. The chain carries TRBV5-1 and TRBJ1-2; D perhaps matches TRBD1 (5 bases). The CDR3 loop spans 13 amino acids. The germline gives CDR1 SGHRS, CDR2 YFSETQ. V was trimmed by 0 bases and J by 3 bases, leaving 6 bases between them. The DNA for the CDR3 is TGCGCCAGCAGCTTGGGGGACTACTATGGCTACACCTTC. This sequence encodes CASSLGDYYGYTF.

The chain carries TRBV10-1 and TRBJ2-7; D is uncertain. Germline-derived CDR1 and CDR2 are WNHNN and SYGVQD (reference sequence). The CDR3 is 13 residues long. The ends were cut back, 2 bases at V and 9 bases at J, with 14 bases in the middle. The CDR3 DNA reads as TGCGCCAGCAGTGAGAGTGGCGTGGGTTGGCAGTACTTC. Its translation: CASSESGVGWQYF.

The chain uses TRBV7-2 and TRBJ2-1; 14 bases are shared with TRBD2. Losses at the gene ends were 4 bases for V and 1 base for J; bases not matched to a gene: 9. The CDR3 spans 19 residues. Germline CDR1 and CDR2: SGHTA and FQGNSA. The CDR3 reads CASSCTGTSGRGSYNEQFF. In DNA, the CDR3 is TGTGCCAGCAGCTGTACCGGGACTAGCGGGAGAGGGTCCTACAATGAGCAGTTCTTC.

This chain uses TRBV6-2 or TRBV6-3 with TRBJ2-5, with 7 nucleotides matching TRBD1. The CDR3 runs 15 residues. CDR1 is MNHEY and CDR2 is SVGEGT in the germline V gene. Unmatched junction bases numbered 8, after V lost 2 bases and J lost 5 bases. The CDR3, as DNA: TGTGCCAGCAGTTACGGAGAGAGGGGGCCGGAGACCCAGTACTTC. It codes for CASSYGERGPETQYF.

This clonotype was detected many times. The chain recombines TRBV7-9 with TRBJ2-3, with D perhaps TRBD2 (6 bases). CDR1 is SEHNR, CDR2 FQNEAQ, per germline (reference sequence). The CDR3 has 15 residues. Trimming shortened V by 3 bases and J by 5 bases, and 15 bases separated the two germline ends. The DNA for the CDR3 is TGTGCCAGCAGCTTCGGAAAGGCGGAGGGAGATACGCAGTATTTT. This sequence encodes CASSFGKAEGDTQYF.

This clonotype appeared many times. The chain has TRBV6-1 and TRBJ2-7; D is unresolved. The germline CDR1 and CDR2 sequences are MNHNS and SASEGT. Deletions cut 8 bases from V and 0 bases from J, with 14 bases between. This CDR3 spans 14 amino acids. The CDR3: CASGQRWSSYEQYF. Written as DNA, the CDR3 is TGTGCCAGCGGCCAACGGTGGAGCTCCTACGAGCAGTACTTC.

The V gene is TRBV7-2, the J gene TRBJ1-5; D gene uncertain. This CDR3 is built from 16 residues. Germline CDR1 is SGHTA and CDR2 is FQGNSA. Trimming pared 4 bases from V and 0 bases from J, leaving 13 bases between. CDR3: CASSSRPAYSNQPQHF. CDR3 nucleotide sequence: TGTGCCAGCAGCTCCAGACCTGCGTATAGCAATCAGCCCCAGCATTTT.

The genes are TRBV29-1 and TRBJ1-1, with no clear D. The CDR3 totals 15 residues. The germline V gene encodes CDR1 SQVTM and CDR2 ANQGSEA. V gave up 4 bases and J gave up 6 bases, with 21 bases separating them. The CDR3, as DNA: TGCAGCGTTGCGACCAACGGACCGCAAGGTCCTGAAGCTTTCTTT. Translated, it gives CSVATNGPQGPEAFF.

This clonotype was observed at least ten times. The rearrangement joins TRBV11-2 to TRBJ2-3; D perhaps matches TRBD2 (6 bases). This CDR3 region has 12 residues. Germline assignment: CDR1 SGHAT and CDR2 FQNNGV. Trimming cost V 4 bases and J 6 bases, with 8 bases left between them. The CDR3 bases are TGTGCCAGCAGCTCGGGGGTGGATACGCAGTATTTT. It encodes CASSSGVDTQYF.

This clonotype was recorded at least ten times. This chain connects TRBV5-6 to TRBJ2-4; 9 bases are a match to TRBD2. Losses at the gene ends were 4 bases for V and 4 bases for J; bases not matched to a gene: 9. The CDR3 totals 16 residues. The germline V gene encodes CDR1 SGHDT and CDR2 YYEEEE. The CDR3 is CASSNQLAGLKNIQYF. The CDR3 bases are TGTGCCAGCAGCAACCAGCTAGCGGGACTAAAAAACATTCAGTACTTC.

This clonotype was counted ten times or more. This CDR3 reads CSAGQGLSTDTQYF. CDR3 in DNA: TGCAGCGCCGGTCAGGGCCTTAGCACAGATACGCAGTATTTT. This sequence joins TRBV29-1 and TRBJ2-3, with a possible D match to TRBD1 (5 bases). CDR3 length: 14 residues. V shed 7 bases and J shed 0 bases, with 14 bases lying between them. Germline CDR1 and CDR2: SQVTM and ANQGSEA.

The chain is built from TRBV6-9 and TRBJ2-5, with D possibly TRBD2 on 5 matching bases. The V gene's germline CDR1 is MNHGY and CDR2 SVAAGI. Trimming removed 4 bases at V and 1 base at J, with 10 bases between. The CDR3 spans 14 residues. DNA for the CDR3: TGTGCCAGCAGTTTCGAGGGATTCCAAGAGACCCAGTACTTC. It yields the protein CASSFEGFQETQYF.

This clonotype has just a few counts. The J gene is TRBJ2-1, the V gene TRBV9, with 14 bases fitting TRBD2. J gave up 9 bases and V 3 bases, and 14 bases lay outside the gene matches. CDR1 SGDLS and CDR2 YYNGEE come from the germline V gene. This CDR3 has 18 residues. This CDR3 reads CASSDSSRLAGGWVEQFF. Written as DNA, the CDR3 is TGTGCCAGCAGCGATAGTAGCCGACTAGCGGGAGGGTGGGTTGAGCAGTTCTTC.